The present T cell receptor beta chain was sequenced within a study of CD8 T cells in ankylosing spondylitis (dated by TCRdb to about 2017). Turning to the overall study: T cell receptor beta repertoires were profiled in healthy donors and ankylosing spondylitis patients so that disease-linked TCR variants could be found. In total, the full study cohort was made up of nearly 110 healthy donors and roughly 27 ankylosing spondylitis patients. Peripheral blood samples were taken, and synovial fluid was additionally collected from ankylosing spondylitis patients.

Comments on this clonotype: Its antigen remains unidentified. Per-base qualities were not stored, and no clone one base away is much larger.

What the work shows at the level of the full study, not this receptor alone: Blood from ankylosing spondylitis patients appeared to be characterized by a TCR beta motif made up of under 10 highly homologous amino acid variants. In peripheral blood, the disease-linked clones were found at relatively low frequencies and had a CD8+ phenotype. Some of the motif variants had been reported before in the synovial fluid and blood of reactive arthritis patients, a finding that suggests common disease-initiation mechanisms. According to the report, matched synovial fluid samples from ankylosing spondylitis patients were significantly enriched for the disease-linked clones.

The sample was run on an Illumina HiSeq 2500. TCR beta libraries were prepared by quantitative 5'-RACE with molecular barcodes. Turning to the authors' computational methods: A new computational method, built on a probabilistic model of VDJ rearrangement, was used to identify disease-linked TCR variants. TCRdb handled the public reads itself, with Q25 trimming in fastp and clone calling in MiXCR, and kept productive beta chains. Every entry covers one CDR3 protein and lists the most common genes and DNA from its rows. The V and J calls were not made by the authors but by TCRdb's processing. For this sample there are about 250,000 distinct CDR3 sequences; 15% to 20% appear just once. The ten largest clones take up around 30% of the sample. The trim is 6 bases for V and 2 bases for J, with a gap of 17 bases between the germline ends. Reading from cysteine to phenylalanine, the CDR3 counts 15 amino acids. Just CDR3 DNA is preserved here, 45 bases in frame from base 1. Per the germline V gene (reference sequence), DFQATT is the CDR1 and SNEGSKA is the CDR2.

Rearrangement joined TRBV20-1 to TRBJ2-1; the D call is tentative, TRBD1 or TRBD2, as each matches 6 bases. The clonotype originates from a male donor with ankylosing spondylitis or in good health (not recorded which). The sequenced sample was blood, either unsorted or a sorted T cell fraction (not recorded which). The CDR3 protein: CSAFTGGVTYNEQFF. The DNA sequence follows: TGCAGTGCCTTTACCGGGGGCGTCACCTACAATGAGCAGTTCTTC.